Sequencing of this T cell receptor beta chain was carried out in a study of CD8 T cells in Susac syndrome. Remarks on this clonotype: Its antigen is currently unknown.

CD8+ and CD4+ T cells taken from blood had their TCR beta sequenced. Negative isolation was used for CD8+ and CD4+ T cells and FACS enrichment for TEMRA cells. Overall study findings and caveats: Acknowledgment was made by the study that its TCR sequencing and HLA analysis involved a relatively small number of individuals.

With random hexamers, about 0.5 to 1 ug RNA was reverse transcribed. Across 54 Vbeta and 13 Jbeta, immunoSEQ multiplex PCR amplified TCR beta CDR3. A single record per CDR3 protein comes from TCRdb applying MiXCR to the immunoSEQ multiplex PCR reads. Counted here are roughly 330,000 distinct CDR3 sequences, about 91% occurring once; the ten biggest clones make up over 0.065%. This TCR derives from a human donor with multiple sclerosis. Material for sequencing was CD4+ T cells from PBMCs.

The CDR3 loop is CASSQEQGRSSEAFF. CDR3 bases: TGTGCCAGCAGCCAAGAGCAGGGGCGATCTTCTGAAGCTTTCTTT. V is TRBV14 and J is TRBJ1-1; possibly TRBD1 for D (6 bases). This CDR3 contains 15 residues. V was trimmed by 0 bases and J by 6 bases, leaving 14 bases between them. Germline V gives CDR1 SGHDN, CDR2 FVKESK. The full variable domain, with the rest looked up from reference TRBV14 and TRBJ1-1, is EAGVTQFPSHSVIEKGQTVTLRCDPISGHDNLYWYRRVMGKEIKFLLHFVKESKQDESGMPNNRFLAERTGGTYSTLKVQPAELEDSGVYFCASSQEQGRSSEAFFGQGTRLTVV.